The clone carrying this T cell receptor (beta chain) has a handful of counts. This CDR3 is built from 15 residues. The germline V and J ends were trimmed by 5 bases and 4 bases, with 15 bases remaining between them. Germline V gives CDR1 SGHAT, CDR2 FQDESV (reference sequence). The record originates from a study of cytomegalovirus exposure and HLA in healthy donors. PCR used 60 Vbeta primers and 13 Jbeta primers. The repertoire was sequenced with immunoSEQ multiplex PCR; TCRdb's copy has only in-frame clones and lacks some. The sample carries around 170,000 clones, 81% recorded once. Sequencing input: PBMCs. The chain has TRBV11-1 and TRBJ2-1, with D maybe TRBD1 (6 bases). The receptor's source is a man in his forties or fifties in good health and CMV-seronegative. The CDR3, as DNA: TGTGCCAGCAGCCCAGGCACGACAGGATACAATGAGCAGTTCTTC. It encodes CASSPGTTGYNEQFF.